The following is a T cell receptor (beta chain) sequence with its context. No antigen is known for it. This record belongs to a study of graft-versus-host responses after intestinal transplantation. For the study at large: Transplant types were multivisceral, liver-intestinal, or isolated intestinal.

The study, taken as a whole, reports: The marrow of recipients harbored GvH clones, and ileum or blood showed some of them first.

Using immunoSEQ multiplex PCR, the repertoire was profiled, and TCRdb retains in-frame clones only, with some absent. The sample lists some 86,000 clones, about nine tenths occurring once. Sequences were derived from unstimulated CD4+ T cells sorted from spleen or lymph node cells, sampled before transplant. The source of this sequence is a human donor who was the organ donor for an intestinal transplant.

The CDR3 DNA follows: TGTGCCAGCACCCCGTTAGAGGGGGACACTGAAGCTTTCTTT. Amino acid sequence: CASTPLEGDTEAFF. The chain is built from TRBV11-2 and TRBJ1-1; TRBD1 might be the D (6 bases). CDR1 and CDR2 (germline): SGHAT, FQNNGV. The CDR3 consists of 14 residues. Trimming left V 7 bases short and J 3 bases short, with 15 bases between.